These T cell receptor beta chains were read from a single sample in a study of response to subunit inactivated influenza vaccine. A single record per CDR3 protein comes from TCRdb applying MiXCR to the RT-PCR reads. The sample consists of more than 200,000 distinct CDR3 sequences, 9% to 15% of them appearing once. The material sequenced was non-naive T cells sorted from PBMCs, taken less than 15 days before vaccination. The receptors shown here come from a man aged 50 to 59 who received an inactivated influenza vaccine. Each CDR3 is given with its conserved first and last residue. The D gene is left open where the match is weak. Clone sizes are given selectively: once, few, many, or a class where the clone is expanded.

cdr3_nt cdr3_aa d_call j_call v_call clone_size
TGTGCCAGCAGTCCCAGAGCGGGAGGCGCCTACAATGAGCAGTTCTTC CASSPRAGGAYNEQFF TRBD2 TRBJ2-1 TRBV28 few
TGTGCCAGCAGTCTAGGACAGGGGGCTTCCGGGGAGCTGTTTTTT CASSLGQGASGELFF TRBD1 TRBJ2-2 TRBV28 many
TGTGCCAGCAGACAGGGCCTGCCCTATGGCTACACCTTC CASRQGLPYGYTF . TRBJ1-2 TRBV28 few
TGTGCCAGCAGTCTCCGATGGGGGGGCGTTCACACCGGGGAGCTGTTTTTT CASSLRWGGVHTGELFF . TRBJ2-2 TRBV27 .
TGCTGTGCTAGGGAGGGTTTTACAATCTCCTATAATTCACCCCTCCACTTT CCAREGFTISYNSPLHF . TRBJ1-6 TRBV20-1 .
TGTGCCAGCAGCAACCCCGGACAGGGGAACACCGGGGAGCTGTTTTTT CASSNPGQGNTGELFF . TRBJ2-2 TRBV21-1 .
TGTGCCAGCAGTTACGACGGGGAGATCACTGAAGCTTTCTTT CASSYDGEITEAFF . TRBJ1-1 TRBV6-5 few
TGCAGTGCTACCCTTGGGGAGGGAGCCTACGAGCAGTACTTC CSATLGEGAYEQYF TRBD2 TRBJ2-7 TRBV20-1 .
TGCGCCAGCAGCTTGGAGTTGGTGTGGGAGACTGGGGCCAACGTCCTGACTTTC CASSLELVWETGANVLTF . TRBJ2-6 TRBV5-1 many
TGTGCCAGCAGCTACGACAGGGTGGGAAACACTGAAGCTTTCTTT CASSYDRVGNTEAFF TRBD1 TRBJ1-1 TRBV7-2 .
TGTGCCAGCAGCCAAGGGTCTAGCGGGGCCTACGAGCAGTACTTC CASSQGSSGAYEQYF TRBD2 TRBJ2-7 TRBV3-1 .